The clone carrying this TCR beta chain was detected many times. No antigen is known for it. CDR3 length equals 14 residues. V lost 1 base to trimming and J lost 3 bases, with 10 bases between them. Germline lookup yields CDR1 SGHAT and CDR2 FQNNGV. This entry comes from a study of metastatic and nonmetastatic thyroid tumors. Study-wide background: Samples came from malignant and benign thyroid patients, and repertoires were compared across blood and tumor or nodule tissue.

In the authors' workflow: A distant-metastasis classifier for papillary thyroid cancer was built using CDR3 differences across clinicopathological groups. MiXCR re-clonotyped the PCR reads for TCRdb. These V and J calls originate from TCRdb's pipeline instead of the authors' own analysis. The sample shows over 70,000 clones, 18% of them seen only once. Treatment of any kind had been given to no patient before thyroid surgery. Study-level points and caveats: It was reportedly found that TCR beta diversity was significantly higher in malignant thyroid tumors than in benign nodules, a difference seen in both blood and tumor samples.

V gene TRBV11-2 combines with J gene TRBJ2-7; D gene ambiguous. The origin of this receptor is a female donor with papillary thyroid cancer or a benign thyroid nodule (not recorded which). Some clones in this sample may be carry-over from other donors' samples. Sequenced material: blood. The chain's CDR3 is CASSLAAESYEQYF. In DNA, the CDR3 is TGTGCCAGCAGCTTAGCGGCAGAAAGCTACGAGCAGTACTTC. Full variable domain (missing parts from reference TRBV11-2 and TRBJ2-7): EAGVAQSPRYKIIEKRQSVAFWCNPISGHATLYWYQQILGQGPKLLIQFQNNGVVDDSQLPKDRFSAERLKGVDSTLKIQPAKLEDSAVYLCASSLAAESYEQYFGPGTRLTVT.